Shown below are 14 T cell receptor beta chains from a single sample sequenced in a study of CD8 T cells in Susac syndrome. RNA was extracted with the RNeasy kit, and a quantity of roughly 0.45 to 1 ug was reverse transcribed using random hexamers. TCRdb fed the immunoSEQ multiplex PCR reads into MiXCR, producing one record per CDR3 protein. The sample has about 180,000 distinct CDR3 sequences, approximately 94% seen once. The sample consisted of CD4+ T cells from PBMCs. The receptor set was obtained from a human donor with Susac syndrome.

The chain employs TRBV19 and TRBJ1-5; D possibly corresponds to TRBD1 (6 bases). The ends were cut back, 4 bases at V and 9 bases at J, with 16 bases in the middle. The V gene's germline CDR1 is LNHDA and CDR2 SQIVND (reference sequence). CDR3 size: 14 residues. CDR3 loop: CASSRTDTIRPQHF. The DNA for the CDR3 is TGTGCCAGTAGTAGGACAGATACAATCCGGCCCCAGCATTTT.

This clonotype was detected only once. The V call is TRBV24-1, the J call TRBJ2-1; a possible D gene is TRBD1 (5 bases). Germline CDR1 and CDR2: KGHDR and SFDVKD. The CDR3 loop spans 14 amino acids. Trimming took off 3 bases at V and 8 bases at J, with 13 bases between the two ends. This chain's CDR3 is CATSDAGSLDEQFF. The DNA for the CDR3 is TGTGCCACCAGTGATGCAGGGTCGCTGGATGAGCAGTTCTTC.

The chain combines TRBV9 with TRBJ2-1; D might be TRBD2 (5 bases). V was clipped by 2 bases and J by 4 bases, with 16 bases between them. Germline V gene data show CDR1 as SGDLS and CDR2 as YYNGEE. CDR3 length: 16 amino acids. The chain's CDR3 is CASSVSMGGGYNEQFF. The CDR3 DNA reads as TGTGCCAGCAGCGTGTCGATGGGCGGCGGGTACAATGAGCAGTTCTTC.

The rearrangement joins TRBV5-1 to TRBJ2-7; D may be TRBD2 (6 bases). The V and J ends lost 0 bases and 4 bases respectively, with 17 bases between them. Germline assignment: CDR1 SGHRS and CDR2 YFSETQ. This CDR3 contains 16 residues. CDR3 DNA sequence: TGCGCCAGCAGCTTGGGTCCCCGGACGGGGGATTACGAGCAGTACTTC. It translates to CASSLGPRTGDYEQYF.

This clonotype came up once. In DNA form, the CDR3 reads TGTGCCAGCAGTTCCCGCCTCGAAGGACAGGGTAATCAGCCCCAGCATTTT. This sequence encodes CASSSRLEGQGNQPQHF. V is TRBV27 and J is TRBJ1-5, with 8 bases lining up with TRBD1. Trimming took 4 bases from V and 4 from J; bases not matched to a gene: 12. CDR1 is MNHEY and CDR2 is SMNVEV in the germline V gene (reference sequence). The CDR3 is made up of 17 amino acids.

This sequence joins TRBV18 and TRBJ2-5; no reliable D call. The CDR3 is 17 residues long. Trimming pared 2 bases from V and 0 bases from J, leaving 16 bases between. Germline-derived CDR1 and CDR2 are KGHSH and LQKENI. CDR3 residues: CASSPLPDSRNQETQYF. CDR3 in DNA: TGTGCCAGCTCACCATTACCCGACTCCCGAAACCAAGAGACCCAGTACTTC.

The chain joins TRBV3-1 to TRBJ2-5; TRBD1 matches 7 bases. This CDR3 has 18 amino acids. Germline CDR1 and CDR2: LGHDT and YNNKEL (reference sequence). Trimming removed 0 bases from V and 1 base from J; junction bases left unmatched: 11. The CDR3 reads CASSQDLTGARAQETQYF. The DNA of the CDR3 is TGTGCCAGCAGCCAAGATCTCACAGGGGCTAGAGCCCAAGAGACCCAGTACTTC.

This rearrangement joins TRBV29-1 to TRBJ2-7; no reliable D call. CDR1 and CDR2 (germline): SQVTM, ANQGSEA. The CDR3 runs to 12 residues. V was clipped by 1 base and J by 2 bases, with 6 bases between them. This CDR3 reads CSVEGAPYEQYF. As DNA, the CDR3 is TGCAGCGTTGAAGGGGCTCCCTACGAGCAGTACTTC.

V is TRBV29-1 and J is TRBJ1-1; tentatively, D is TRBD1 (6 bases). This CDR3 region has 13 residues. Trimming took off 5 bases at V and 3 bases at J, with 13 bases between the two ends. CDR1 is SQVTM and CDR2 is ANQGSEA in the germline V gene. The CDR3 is CSVTGLADTEAFF. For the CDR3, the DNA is TGCAGCGTTACAGGGTTAGCGGACACTGAAGCTTTCTTT.

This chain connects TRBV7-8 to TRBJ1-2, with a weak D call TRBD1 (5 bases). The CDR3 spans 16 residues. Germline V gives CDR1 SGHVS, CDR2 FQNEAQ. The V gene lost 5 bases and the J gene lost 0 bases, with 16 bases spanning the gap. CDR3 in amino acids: CASSPRGAAANYGYTF. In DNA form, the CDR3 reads TGTGCCAGCAGCCCCCGCGGGGCCGCCGCTAACTATGGCTACACCTTC.

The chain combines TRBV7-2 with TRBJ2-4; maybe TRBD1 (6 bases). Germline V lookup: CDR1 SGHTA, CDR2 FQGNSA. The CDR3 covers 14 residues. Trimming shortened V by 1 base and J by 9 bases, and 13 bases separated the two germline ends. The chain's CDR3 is CASSLGTGSGIQYF. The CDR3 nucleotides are TGTGCCAGCAGCTTAGGAACAGGGTCTGGCATTCAGTACTTC.

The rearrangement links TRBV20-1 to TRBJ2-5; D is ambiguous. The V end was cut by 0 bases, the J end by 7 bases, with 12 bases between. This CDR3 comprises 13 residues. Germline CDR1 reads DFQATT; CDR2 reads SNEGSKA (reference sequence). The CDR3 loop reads CSARDPYKGTQYF. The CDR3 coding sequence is TGCAGTGCTAGAGACCCTTACAAAGGGACCCAGTACTTC.

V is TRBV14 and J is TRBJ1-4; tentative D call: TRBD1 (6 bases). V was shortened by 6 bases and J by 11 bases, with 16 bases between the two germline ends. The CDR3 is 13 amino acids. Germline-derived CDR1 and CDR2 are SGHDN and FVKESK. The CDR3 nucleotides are TGTGCCAGCAGTCAGGACAGAGCAGACAAACTGTTTTTT. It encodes CASSQDRADKLFF.

The CDR3 reads CASSSPLWGATDTQYF. The CDR3 bases are TGTGCCAGCAGCTCCCCCTTGTGGGGGGCGACAGATACGCAGTATTTT. This sequence joins TRBV21-1 and TRBJ2-3; the table's D call TRBD1 went unverified against the DNA. TRBV21-1 is a recognized pseudogene. The CDR3 consists of 16 residues.